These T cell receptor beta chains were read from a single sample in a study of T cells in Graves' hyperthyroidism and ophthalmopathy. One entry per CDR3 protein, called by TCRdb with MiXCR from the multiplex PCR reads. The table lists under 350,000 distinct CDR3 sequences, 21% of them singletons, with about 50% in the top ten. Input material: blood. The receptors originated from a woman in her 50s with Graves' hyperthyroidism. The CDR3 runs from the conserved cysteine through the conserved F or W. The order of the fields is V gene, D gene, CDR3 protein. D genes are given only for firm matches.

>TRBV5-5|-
CASNLGVSQETQYF
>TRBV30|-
CAWTRQGRYTAQYF
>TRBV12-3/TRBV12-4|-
CASSSLTSSPDTQYF
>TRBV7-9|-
CASSPGDPGHRETQYF
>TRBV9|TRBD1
CASSSRTGGGADTQYF
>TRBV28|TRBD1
CASSAHGTVYGYTF
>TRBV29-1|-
CSGGYGSGYEQYF
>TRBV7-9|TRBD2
CASSLKALAGGISDTQYF
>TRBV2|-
CASIRDGAYGYTF
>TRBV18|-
CASSPRGLGTTNEKLFF
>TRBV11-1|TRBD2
CASSSETSGGDEQFF
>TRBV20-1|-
CSGLVADIQYF
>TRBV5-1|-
CASSLASRETQYF
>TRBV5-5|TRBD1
CASSEGTGKTEAFF
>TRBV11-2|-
CASSRIDFVQFF
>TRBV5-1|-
CASSFRRSNTGELFF
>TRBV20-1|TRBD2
CSASVSREGLFF
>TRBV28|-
CASSFPGVNTEAFF
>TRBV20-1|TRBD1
CSAKDRGRETQYF
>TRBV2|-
CASSLGRTTNEKLFF
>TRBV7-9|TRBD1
CASQKGGRTDTQYF
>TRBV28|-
CASTPLHPPTNTGELFF
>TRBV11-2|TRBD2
CASSLDPLSGSHYNEQFF
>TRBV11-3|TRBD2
CASSLEILGTSGDNEQFF
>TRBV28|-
CASSLKTDLLRYGYTF
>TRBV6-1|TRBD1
CASKTSRTGVYGYTF
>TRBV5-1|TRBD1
CASSLTGTGDEKLFF
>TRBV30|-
CAWNRLNEQYF
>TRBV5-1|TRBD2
CASSLNGLAGNEQFF
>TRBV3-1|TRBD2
CASSLSGASYEQYF
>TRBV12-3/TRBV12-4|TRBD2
CASRLAGGGGEQYF
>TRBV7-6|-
CASSSRRDRNYGYTF
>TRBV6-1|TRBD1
CASSYLPGQGFGEQFF
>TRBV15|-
CATSSVGGPTYEQYF
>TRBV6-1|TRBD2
CASTPRGGSRYEQYF
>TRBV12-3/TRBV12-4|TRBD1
CASSVRGSNTGELFF
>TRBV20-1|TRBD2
CSARGLAGEEAQYF